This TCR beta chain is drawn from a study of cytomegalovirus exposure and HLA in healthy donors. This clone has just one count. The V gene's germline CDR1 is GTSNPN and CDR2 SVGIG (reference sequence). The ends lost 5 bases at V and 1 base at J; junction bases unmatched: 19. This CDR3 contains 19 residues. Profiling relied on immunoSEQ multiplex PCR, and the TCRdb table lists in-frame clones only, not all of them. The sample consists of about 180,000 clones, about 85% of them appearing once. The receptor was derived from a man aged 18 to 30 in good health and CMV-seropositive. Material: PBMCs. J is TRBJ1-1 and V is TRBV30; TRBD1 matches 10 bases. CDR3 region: CAWAGTGEILVFGNTEAFF. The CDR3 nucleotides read TGTGCCTGGGCCGGGACAGGGGAAATTTTAGTCTTTGGGAACACTGAAGCTTTCTTT.